This T cell receptor beta chain stems from a study of OX40 agonist ivuxolimab in advanced cancers. Produced via immunoSEQ multiplex PCR; TCRdb's table is partial and in-frame only. Of around 99,000 clones listed, approximately 89% are singletons. This TCR was sampled from an adult with an advanced solid tumor such as melanoma, head and neck, liver or kidney cancer. The sequencing used CD4+ or CD8+ T cells sorted from blood, collected in a trial of the OX40 agonist ivuxolimab.

CDR3 sequence reads: CASSPPPSTDTQYF. For the CDR3, the DNA is TGTGCCAGCTCACCACCTCCTAGCACAGATACGCAGTATTTT. The chain couples TRBV18 to TRBJ2-3, with D unclear. V was clipped by 0 bases and J by 0 bases, with 4 bases between them. CDR3 size: 14 residues. Germline V lookup: CDR1 KGHSH, CDR2 LQKENI.